This TCR beta chain is from a study of blood T cell repertoires in COVID-19. Study context: COVID-19 samples from acute and convalescent phases originated in the United States, Italy and Spain.

Sequencing was performed with immunoSEQ multiplex PCR; in TCRdb, only in-frame clones are kept and a portion is missing. This repertoire shows around 100,000 clones, around nine tenths found once; its top ten account for 5.1%. The CDR3 length is 15 residues. From germline, CDR1 is MNHEY and CDR2 SVGAGI. V lost 2 bases and J lost 4; bases outside the gene matches: 3. This receptor was taken from a man between 50 and 59 years old with acute or convalescent COVID-19. Source material: peripheral blood. The chain is built from TRBV6-5 and TRBJ2-7, with TRBD2 matching 12 bases. The DNA of the CDR3 is TGTGCCAGCAGTTACGAACTAGCGGGAGGTTACGAGCAGTACTTC. This sequence encodes CASSYELAGGYEQYF.